What follows are 29 T cell receptor beta chains derived from one specimen sequenced in a study of human T cells and chemical hapten exposure (dated by TCRdb to about 2021). The library was prepared using RACE. The sequencing machine was a NextSeq 500. Starting from the raw public reads, TCRdb applied fastp trimming at Q25, assembled clones with MiXCR and retained in-frame beta chains. Every CDR3 protein is listed once, alongside the most common genes and DNA of its rows. Counted in this sample were roughly 180,000 distinct CDR3 sequences; around 22% of them appeared once. The biggest ten clones account for about 7% of the sample. The intended sense of this specimen's time point label: patch test 1, 2 weeks after DPC sensitization. The treatment or condition label, read with the paper, signifies: therapeutic diphenylcyclopropenone sensitization with weekly scalp DPC. Material: whole blood, obtained in connection with sensitization to the hapten diphenylcyclopropenone (DPC). These receptors were obtained from a woman between 50 and 59 years old with alopecia areata. Some clones in this sample may be carry-over from other donors' samples.

This clonotype was detected only a few times. The chain combines TRBV20-1 with TRBJ1-1; unclear D gene. The V end lost 3 bases, the J end lost 4 bases, and 21 bases lay between the germline ends. Germline V lookup: CDR1 DFQATT, CDR2 SNEGSKA (reference sequence). The CDR3 loop spans 16 amino acids. The CDR3 region is CSASGFGRQMGTEAFF. DNA for the CDR3: TGCAGTGCTAGTGGTTTCGGGCGGCAGATGGGCACTGAAGCTTTCTTT.

V gene TRBV24-1 combines with J gene TRBJ2-1; D is undetermined. This CDR3 is built from 12 residues. The V and J ends lost 5 bases and 6 bases respectively, with 7 bases between them. CDR1 is KGHDR and CDR2 is SFDVKD in the germline V gene. The CDR3 nucleotides read TGTGCCACCAGTGTATCCGGCAATGAGCAGTTCTTC. Translated, it gives CATSVSGNEQFF.

This clonotype was found a few times. The chain couples TRBV20-1 to TRBJ1-5, with 7 bases that match TRBD1. V shed 0 bases and J 0 bases; nucleotides not matched to a gene: 11. The CDR3 consists of 18 residues. Germline loops: CDR1 DFQATT, CDR2 SNEGSKA (reference sequence). The CDR3 coding sequence is TGCAGTGCTAGAGACCAGGACAGGTTCCGATATAGCAATCAGCCCCAGCATTTT. This encodes CSARDQDRFRYSNQPQHF.

This clonotype was seen a handful of times. The chain links TRBV21-1 to TRBJ1-4. TRBV21-1 is an annotated pseudogene. The CDR3 has 16 residues. In DNA, the CDR3 is TGTGCCAGCAGCAAAGAGTACCGGGACTGTAATGAAAAACTGTTTTTT. Amino acid sequence: CASSKEYRDCNEKLFF.

This clonotype was seen more than once but under ten times. The V and J genes are TRBV5-1 and TRBJ2-5, with 8 bases fitting TRBD1. The CDR3 is 15 amino acids. The germline gives CDR1 SGHRS, CDR2 YFSETQ. The V and J ends lost 4 bases and 5 bases, in that order; junction bases with no gene match: 10. CDR3: CASSRTGLEVETQYF. For the CDR3, the DNA is TGCGCCAGCAGCAGGACAGGGCTGGAAGTGGAGACCCAGTACTTC.

V and J are TRBV3-1 and TRBJ2-5, with 7 bases matching TRBD1. CDR3 length: 13 residues. Germline CDR1 LGHDT, CDR2 YNNKEL (reference sequence). The V gene end was trimmed by 4 bases and the J gene end by 5 bases; junction bases not matched to a gene: 4. DNA for the CDR3: TGTGCCAGCAGCCTAAGGGGGCTTGAGACCCAGTACTTC. It translates to CASSLRGLETQYF.

The rearrangement links TRBV7-9 to TRBJ1-4, with a tentative D call TRBD1 (6 bases). The CDR3 is 15 amino acids. V shed 0 bases and J shed 5 bases, with 10 bases lying between them. In germline, CDR1 is SEHNR, CDR2 FQNEAQ (reference sequence). The CDR3 loop is CASSLARTENEKLFF. The CDR3 DNA follows: TGTGCCAGCAGCTTAGCGAGGACAGAGAATGAAAAACTGTTTTTT. Full variable domain (remainder filled in from reference TRBV7-9 and TRBJ1-4): DTGVSQNPRHKITKRGQNVTFRCDPISEHNRLYWYRQTLGQGPEFLTYFQNEAQLEKSRLLSDRFSAERPKGSFSTLEIQRTEQGDSAMYLCASSLARTENEKLFFGSGTQLSVL.

This clonotype was counted a few times. The rearrangement links TRBV11-2 to TRBJ2-3; weak D call: TRBD1 (6 bases). The germline V gene has CDR1 SGHAT and CDR2 FQNNGV. V lost 3 bases to trimming and J lost 0 bases, with 19 bases between them. The CDR3 consists of 18 residues. The CDR3 protein is CASSLDRKIISSTDTQYF. CDR3 DNA: TGTGCCAGCAGCTTGGACAGAAAAATTATCTCTAGCACAGATACGCAGTATTTT.

The rearrangement uses TRBV7-2 and TRBJ1-2, with D perhaps TRBD1 (6 bases). The germline gives CDR1 SGHTA, CDR2 FQGNSA. The CDR3 runs to 15 residues. The germline V and J ends were trimmed by 8 bases and 6 bases, with 22 bases remaining between them. CDR3 protein: CASPKERGGMDGYTF. As DNA, the CDR3 is TGTGCCAGCCCCAAGGAGCGGGGGGGCATGGATGGCTACACCTTC. The full variable domain, with the rest looked up from reference TRBV7-2 and TRBJ1-2, is GAGVSQSPSNKVTEKGKDVELRCDPISGHTALYWYRQSLGQGLEFLIYFQGNSAPDKSGLPSDRFSAERTGGSVSTLTIQRTQQEDSAVYLCASPKERGGMDGYTFGSGTRLTVV.

The chain has TRBV7-9 and TRBJ2-2; 7 positions agree with TRBD2. The ends lost 3 bases at V and 13 bases at J; junction bases unmatched: 14. The CDR3 spans 15 residues. The V gene's germline CDR1 is SEHNR and CDR2 FQNEAQ (reference sequence). The CDR3 region is CASSFISAGTGLLFF. CDR3 bases: TGTGCCAGCAGCTTCATATCAGCGGGGACTGGTTTGCTGTTTTTT.

This clonotype was counted a few times. This rearrangement joins TRBV24-1 to TRBJ1-1, with no clear D. The germline V gene encodes CDR1 KGHDR and CDR2 SFDVKD. V was cut by 9 bases and J by 10 bases, with 14 bases left in between. The CDR3 spans 11 residues. The CDR3 coding sequence is TGTGCCACCGGGTTCGCGACTCCAGCTTTCTTT. This codes for CATGFATPAFF.

V is TRBV7-9 and J is TRBJ2-2; TRBD1 or TRBD2 may be the D gene (5 bases each). Trimming removed 3 bases from V and 4 bases from J, with 15 bases in between. This CDR3 comprises 16 residues. Germline CDR1 reads SEHNR; CDR2 reads FQNEAQ (reference sequence). The CDR3 loop is CASSFGSGTPTGELFF. The CDR3 DNA follows: TGTGCCAGCAGCTTTGGCTCCGGGACCCCCACCGGGGAGCTGTTTTTT.

This clonotype was seen a few times. V is TRBV2 and J is TRBJ1-6; D possibly corresponds to TRBD1 (6 bases). CDR1 SNHLY and CDR2 FYNNEI come from the germline V gene. This CDR3 comprises 13 residues. Trimming left V 5 bases short and J 7 bases short, with 9 bases between. The CDR3 is CASSLTGNSPLHF. CDR3 sequence (DNA): TGTGCCAGCAGTCTAACAGGGAATTCACCCCTCCACTTT.

The rearrangement links TRBV7-9 to TRBJ1-4; 8 bases are shared with TRBD1. The CDR3 runs 14 residues. Per the germline V gene, CDR1 is SEHNR and CDR2 is FQNEAQ (reference sequence). The J segment lost 6 bases and the V segment lost 5 bases, leaving 5 bases of the junction unmatched. In DNA form, the CDR3 reads TGTGCCAGCAGCGCTCGGACAGGGCATGAAAAACTGTTTTTT. This sequence encodes CASSARTGHEKLFF.

The chain joins TRBV12-3 or TRBV12-4 to TRBJ2-7; 12 bases map to TRBD2. Trimming at V came to 3 bases and at J to 5 bases, leaving 2 bases not matched to a gene. The CDR3 consists of 14 residues. The CDR3 nucleotides are TGTGCCAGCAGTTTCGGACTAGCGGGAAACGAGCAGTACTTC. Amino acids: CASSFGLAGNEQYF.

The rearrangement links TRBV7-9 to TRBJ2-2, with a tentative D call TRBD2 (5 bases). Germline lookup yields CDR1 SEHNR and CDR2 FQNEAQ (reference sequence). The V end was cut by 3 bases, the J end by 7 bases, with 12 bases between. CDR3 size: 14 residues. The CDR3 DNA reads as TGTGCCAGCAGCTTGGGCAAAGCGGTCGGGGAGCTGTTTTTT. Amino acid sequence: CASSLGKAVGELFF.

The CDR3 loop is CSAQTFDWGNEQFF. In DNA form, the CDR3 reads TGCAGTGCACAGACCTTTGACTGGGGCAATGAGCAGTTCTTC. The chain uses TRBV20-1 and TRBJ2-1; D ambiguous. The V end lost 6 bases, the J end lost 6 bases, and 18 bases lay between the germline ends. The CDR3 covers 14 residues. The germline V gene has CDR1 DFQATT and CDR2 SNEGSKA (reference sequence).

This clonotype was picked up a small number of times. The rearrangement uses TRBV29-1 and TRBJ1-2; perhaps TRBD1 as D (5 bases). Germline-derived CDR1 and CDR2 are SQVTM and ANQGSEA. The CDR3 has 18 amino acids. Trimming took 5 bases from V and 4 from J, leaving 29 bases between them. The DNA for the CDR3 is TGCAGCGTTTCAACGCAAAAGCGTTTCGCGAGGGGACCCTATGGCTACACCTTC. It translates to CSVSTQKRFARGPYGYTF.

This chain links TRBV5-1 with TRBJ2-4; D is undetermined. V shed 7 bases and J shed 0 bases, with 11 bases lying between them. The CDR3 runs 14 residues. CDR1 is SGHRS, CDR2 YFSETQ, per germline. The CDR3 loop is CASRLALAKNIQYF. The CDR3 nucleotides read TGCGCCAGCCGCCTTGCCTTAGCCAAAAACATTCAGTACTTC.

A few counts support this clonotype. The genes are TRBV10-2 and TRBJ2-7; D not certain. The CDR3 consists of 10 residues. V was trimmed by 9 bases and J by 7 bases, leaving 10 bases between them. Germline assignment: CDR1 WSHSY and CDR2 SAAADI. CDR3 sequence reads: CARSKGEQYF. Here the CDR3 DNA reads TGCGCCAGATCTAAGGGAGAGCAGTACTTC.

This clonotype showed up just a few times. The chain combines TRBV5-1 with TRBJ2-1; D is uncertain. This CDR3 contains 11 residues. V was cut by 1 base and J by 6 bases, with 2 bases left in between. Germline V CDR1 and CDR2: SGHRS, YFSETQ. DNA for the CDR3: TGCGCCAGCAGCTTGACCAATGAGCAGTTCTTC. Amino acid sequence: CASSLTNEQFF.

This clonotype was observed a handful of times. This chain links TRBV7-2 with TRBJ2-1, with TRBD2 matching 9 bases. V gave up 3 bases and J gave up 4 bases; unmatched junction bases: 1. The CDR3 length is 14 residues. Germline V gene data show CDR1 as SGHTA and CDR2 as FQGNSA. CDR3 sequence: CASSLGLAYNEQFF. The DNA of the CDR3 is TGTGCCAGCAGCTTGGGACTAGCATACAATGAGCAGTTCTTC.

The chain has TRBV5-1 and TRBJ2-3, with 8 bases that match TRBD2. With 3 bases clipped from V and 5 bases from J, the junction kept 8 bases outside the gene matches. CDR3 length: 15 amino acids. Germline CDR1 reads SGHRS; CDR2 reads YFSETQ. Here the CDR3 reads CASSSLAGGQDTQYF. CDR3 in DNA: TGCGCCAGCAGCTCGCTCGCGGGAGGTCAAGATACGCAGTATTTT.

V and J are TRBV5-1 and TRBJ2-5; possibly TRBD1 for D (6 bases). This CDR3 comprises 16 residues. The V and J ends lost 4 bases and 3 bases respectively, with 19 bases between them. Germline-derived CDR1 and CDR2 are SGHRS and YFSETQ. The CDR3 DNA reads as TGCGCCAGCAGCAGAAAACAGGGATCGACCGAAGAGACCCAGTACTTC. Translating gives CASSRKQGSTEETQYF.

V is TRBV20-1 and J is TRBJ2-3; a weak D match, TRBD2 (5 bases). The CDR3 loop spans 16 amino acids. Looked up from germline, CDR1 is DFQATT and CDR2 is SNEGSKA (reference sequence). Deletions cut 6 bases from V and 2 bases from J, with 21 bases between. The chain's CDR3 is CSAANLASQITDTQYF. CDR3 coding DNA: TGCAGTGCCGCCAACCTGGCTAGCCAAATCACAGATACGCAGTATTTT.

The sample holds a few counts of this clonotype. The CDR3 here is CASSFQGFGNQPQHF. Written as DNA, the CDR3 is TGTGCCAGCAGTTTCCAAGGGTTCGGCAATCAGCCCCAGCATTTT. The chain couples TRBV28 to TRBJ1-5, with D unclear. The germline V gene encodes CDR1 MDHEN and CDR2 SYDVKM. The CDR3 has 15 amino acids. V gave up 3 bases and J gave up 2 bases, with 11 bases separating them.

This clonotype was recorded a few times. The chain has TRBV20-1 and TRBJ2-2; tentatively, D is TRBD2 (5 bases). Trimming pared 0 bases from V and 0 bases from J, leaving 8 bases between. The CDR3 is 15 amino acids. Germline CDR1 DFQATT, CDR2 SNEGSKA (reference sequence). The DNA for the CDR3 is TGCAGTGCTAGAGATTTGCGGGCGAACACCGGGGAGCTGTTTTTT. This encodes CSARDLRANTGELFF.

V usage is TRBV7-9 and J usage is TRBJ2-5; D not certain. V shed 4 bases and J shed 7 bases, with 19 bases lying between them. Germline V gives CDR1 SEHNR, CDR2 FQNEAQ (reference sequence). The CDR3 runs to 15 residues. CDR3 in DNA: TGTGCCAGCAGCTCCGCTGTTCTCGGTCTGGGGACCCAGTACTTC. Translating gives CASSSAVLGLGTQYF.

The chain joins TRBV18 to TRBJ1-2; D ambiguous. Trimming cost V 6 bases and J 4 bases, with 6 bases left between them. Germline V gives CDR1 KGHSH, CDR2 LQKENI. The CDR3 covers 11 residues. The CDR3 nucleotides read TGTGCCAGCTCTACCTCCTATGGCTACACCTTC. Translated: CASSTSYGYTF.